The clone carrying this TCR beta chain was observed a handful of times. The antigen is not known. This sample is drawn from a study of T cells in Graves' hyperthyroidism and ophthalmopathy. General study results and limits: With a median lead of approximately 6.4 months before onset, the model predicted ophthalmopathy. Researchers found most expanded thyroid clonotypes above 0.001 in blood as well.

TCR beta CDR3 region amplification was performed from RNA transcripts. The HTBI primer set drove a first-round RT-PCR of the TCR CDR3. Using its own MiXCR run on the multiplex PCR reads, TCRdb lists one record per CDR3 protein. The top ten clones hold more than 11% of a sample with about 510,000 distinct CDR3 sequences, approximately 14% of them seen once. CDR3 length: 15 amino acids. CDR1 and CDR2 from the germline V gene are SGHRS and YFSETQ. Losses at the gene ends were 4 bases for V and 2 bases for J; bases not matched to a gene: 6. The TCR comes from a woman aged 40 to 55 with Graves' hyperthyroidism. The chain carries TRBV5-1 and TRBJ2-7; TRBD2 aligns across 10 bases. The sample was blood. CDR3 DNA: TGCGCCAGCAGCCCGGGGACTAGCGAGGCCTACGAGCAGTACTTC. This encodes CASSPGTSEAYEQYF.